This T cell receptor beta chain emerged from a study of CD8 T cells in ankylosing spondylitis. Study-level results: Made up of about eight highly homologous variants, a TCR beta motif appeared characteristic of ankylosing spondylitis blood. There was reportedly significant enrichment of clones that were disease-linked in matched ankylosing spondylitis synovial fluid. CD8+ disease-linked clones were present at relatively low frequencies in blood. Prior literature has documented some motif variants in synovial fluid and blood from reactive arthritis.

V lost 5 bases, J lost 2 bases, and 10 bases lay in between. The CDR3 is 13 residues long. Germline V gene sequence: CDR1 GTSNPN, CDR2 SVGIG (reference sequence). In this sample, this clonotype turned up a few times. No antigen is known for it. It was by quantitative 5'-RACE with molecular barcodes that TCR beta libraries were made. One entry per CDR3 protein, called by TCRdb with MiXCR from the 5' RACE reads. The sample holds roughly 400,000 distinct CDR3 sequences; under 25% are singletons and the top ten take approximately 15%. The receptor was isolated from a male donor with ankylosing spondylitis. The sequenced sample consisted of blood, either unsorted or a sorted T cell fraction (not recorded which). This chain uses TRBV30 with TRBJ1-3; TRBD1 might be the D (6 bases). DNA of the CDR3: TGTGCCTGGGAAAACAGGGCTGGAAACACCATATATTTT. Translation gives CAWENRAGNTIYF.